This T cell receptor (beta chain) was sequenced for a study of blood T cell repertoires in COVID-19. Profiling relied on immunoSEQ multiplex PCR, and the TCRdb table lists in-frame clones only, not all of them. The sample has under 250,000 clones, roughly 91% seen once; the top ten hold around 0.9%. The Seattle patients, enrolled during active infection, were followed longitudinally. This TCR was sampled from a man aged 30 to 39 with COVID-19, enrolled during active disease. Sequencing used peripheral blood.

CDR3 region: CASSLVVYEAIDEQFF. DNA for the CDR3: TGTGCCAGCAGCTTAGTCGTGTACGAAGCAATCGATGAGCAGTTCTTC. The rearrangement joins TRBV7-2 to TRBJ2-1; D gene uncertain. The ends were cut back, 1 base at V and 8 bases at J, with 18 bases in the middle. The CDR3 length is 16 residues. Germline V CDR1 and CDR2: SGHTA, FQGNSA. The full variable domain, its missing parts supplied by reference TRBV7-2 and TRBJ2-1, is GAGVSQSPSNKVTEKGKDVELRCDPISGHTALYWYRQSLGQGLEFLIYFQGNSAPDKSGLPSDRFSAERTGGSVSTLTIQRTQQEDSAVYLCASSLVVYEAIDEQFFGPGTRLTVL.